This TCR beta chain originates from a study of control samples from healthy donors and cancer patients. The table came from immunoSEQ multiplex PCR; TCRdb's copy has only in-frame clones and leaves some out. This sample has 30,000 or so clones, with roughly 87% found just once. The sequence was collected from a female donor with melanoma. Sequenced sample: formalin-fixed, paraffin-embedded tissue.

The CDR3 DNA is TGTGCCAGCAGCTCCCCCGTGGGCACCATATATTTT. Protein product: CASSSPVGTIYF. The genes are TRBV6-6 and TRBJ1-3, with D uncertain. The CDR3 length is 12 residues. CDR1 is MNHNY and CDR2 is SVGAGI in the germline V gene (reference sequence). V shed 6 bases and J shed 9 bases, with 12 bases lying between them.